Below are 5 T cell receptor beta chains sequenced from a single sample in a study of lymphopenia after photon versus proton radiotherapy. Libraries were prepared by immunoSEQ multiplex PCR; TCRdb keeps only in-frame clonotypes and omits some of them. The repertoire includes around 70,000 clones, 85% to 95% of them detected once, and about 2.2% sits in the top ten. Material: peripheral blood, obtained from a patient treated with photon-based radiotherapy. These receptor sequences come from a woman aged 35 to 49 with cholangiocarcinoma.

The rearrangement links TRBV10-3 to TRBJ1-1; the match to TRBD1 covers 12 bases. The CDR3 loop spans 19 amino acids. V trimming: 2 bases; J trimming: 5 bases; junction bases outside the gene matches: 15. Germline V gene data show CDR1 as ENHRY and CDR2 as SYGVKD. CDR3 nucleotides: TGTGCCATCAGTGAGCGACAACCGGGACAGGGGGCGGCGGGGACTGAAGCTTTCTTT. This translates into CAISERQPGQGAAGTEAFF.

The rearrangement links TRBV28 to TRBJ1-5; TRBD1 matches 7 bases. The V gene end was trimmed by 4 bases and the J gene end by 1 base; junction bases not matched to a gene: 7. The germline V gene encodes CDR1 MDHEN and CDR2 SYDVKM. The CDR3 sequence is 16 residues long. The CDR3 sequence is CASSSQGGSSNQPQHF. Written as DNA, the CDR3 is TGTGCCAGCAGTTCGCAGGGGGGGTCGAGCAATCAGCCCCAGCATTTT.

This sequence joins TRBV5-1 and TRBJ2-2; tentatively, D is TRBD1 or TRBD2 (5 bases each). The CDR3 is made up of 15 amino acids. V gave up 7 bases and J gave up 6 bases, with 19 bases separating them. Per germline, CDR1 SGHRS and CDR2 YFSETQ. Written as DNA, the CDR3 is TGCGCCAGCTCCCCCTGGGGGATTCTTCCCGGGGAGCTGTTTTTT. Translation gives CASSPWGILPGELFF.

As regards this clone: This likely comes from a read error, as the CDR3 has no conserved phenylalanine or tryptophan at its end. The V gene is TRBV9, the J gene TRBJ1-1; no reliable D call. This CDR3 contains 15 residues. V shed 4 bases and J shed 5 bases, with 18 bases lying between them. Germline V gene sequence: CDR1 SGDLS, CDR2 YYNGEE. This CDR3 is CASSFPSSLDTEAFL. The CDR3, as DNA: TGTGCCAGCAGCTTCCCCTCCAGCCTGGATACTGAAGCTTTCCTT.

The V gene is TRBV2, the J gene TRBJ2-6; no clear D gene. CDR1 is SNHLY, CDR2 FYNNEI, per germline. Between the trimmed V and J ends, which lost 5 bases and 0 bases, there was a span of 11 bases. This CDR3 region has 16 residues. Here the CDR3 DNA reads TGTGCCAGCAGTTTGTTTGGGCTCTCTGGGGCCAACGTCCTGACTTTC. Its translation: CASSLFGLSGANVLTF.